The clone carrying this TCR beta chain has only a few counts. Its antigen is as yet unknown. The data are from a study of T cell clones after liver transplantation. Unstimulated PBMCs were sorted into CD3+CD4+ and CD3+CD8+ populations. V lost 6 bases and J lost 1, with 12 bases in between. This CDR3 region has 14 residues. Per the germline V gene, CDR1 is SGHVS and CDR2 is FQNEAQ. Whole-study results and caveats: Post-transplant, graft-donor-reactive CD4 TCRbeta sequences in blood dropped significantly in most of the 8 subjects. The donor-reactive repertoire was only partly measurable in a couple of subjects, lacking donor cells. Conclusions were preliminary, with small, heterogeneous patient groups.

Assay used: immunoSEQ multiplex PCR; TCRdb lists only in-frame clones, some missing. Among roughly 80,000 clones, 75% to 90% were seen once, and the ten largest hold about 2.8%. V gene TRBV7-8 combines with J gene TRBJ2-5, with D perhaps matching TRBD1 (5 bases). Sequencing used CD4+ T cells from blood, obtained at the 22-month timepoint. The receptor comes from a human patient who received a liver transplant. Some T cells may have originated in the graft donor. The CDR3 nucleotides are TGTGCCAGCAGTCACACAGGAACCCAAGAGACCCAGTACTTC. Protein sequence: CASSHTGTQETQYF. The full variable domain, with the rest looked up from reference TRBV7-8 and TRBJ2-5, is GAGVSQSPRYKVAKRGQDVALRCDPISGHVSLFWYQQALGQGPEFLTYFQNEAQLDKSGLPSDRFFAERPEGSVSTLKIQRTQQEDSAVYLCASSHTGTQETQYFGPGTRLLVL.